This TCR beta chain was identified during a study of shared clonotypes between healthy human individuals (dated by TCRdb to 2019 to 2021). Regarding the complete study: The cohort comprised a couple of women and a few men aged 18 to 49 years. For each donor, CD4 naive and CD4 memory were each given three plates, CD8 naive was given two plates, and CD8 memory was given one plate. To increase sequencing depth and limit assay-specific biases, TCR repertoire library preparation and sequencing were carried out by different laboratories using diverse techniques. The study deeply sequenced blood TCR repertoires of several healthy adults to estimate repertoire size and the extent of clonotype sharing between individuals. Leukapheresis yielded between about 0.85 and 10 billion PBMCs per donor.

V is shortened by 6 bases, J by 5 bases, and the region joining them spans 10 bases. In the germline V gene (reference sequence), CDR1 corresponds to LNHDA and CDR2 to SQIVND. The CDR3 has 13 amino acids, counting the end cysteine and phenylalanine. Only CDR3 DNA is held: 39 bases, read in frame from base 1. The research as a whole found: Because the study included a small number of donors, the genetic and exposure-history diversity represented was limited. Incomplete sequencing was indicated by rarefaction of sorted-subset datasets, despite the large sequencing depth. Sampling was limited to blood, and TCR repertoires in tissue likely differ from TCR repertoires in blood. Based on pairwise subsampling, the degree of clonotype sharing among donors was expected to be affected by sequencing depth. Naive subsets generally had larger estimated clonotype richness than memory subsets. Compared with non-shared clonotypes, the clonotypes found in all four sorted-subset donors had higher generation probabilities. When four donors were compared, the shared fraction of clonotypes was around 4.6% for naive CD4, 3.5% for naive CD8, 2.3% for memory CD4, and 0.4% for memory CD8.

TCR CDR3 regions were amplified from genomic DNA by multiplex PCR using the deep immunoSEQ assay. Extracted genomic DNA from each cell subset was distributed evenly across all wells of several immunoSEQ 96-well plates, and each plate was treated as a replicate. For sorted subsets, each replicate PCR was loaded with about 200 ng genomic DNA, equivalent to 30,000 to 35,000 T cell genomes. The purified libraries were quantified using a Qubit 3.0 fluorometer, sized with a Bioanalyzer 2100, and then quantified again using the KAPA Library Quantification kit. Every immunoSEQ 96-well plate was sequenced on a dedicated single-read 150-cycle Illumina NextSeq 550 flow cell. Per the original workflow: Because the immunoSEQ output held only junctional sequences and lacked quality scores, the filtering could not match the filtering applied to full-length reads. Sequences were annotated with PyIR, a Python wrapper for IgBLAST v1.9, and V/J genes and CDR3 were assigned using IMGT germline references. Reads were filtered out if the reads had weak V/J assignments (E-value above 1e-6), no CDR3, stop codons, out-of-frame junctions, or ambiguous translated residues. A V3J clonotype was defined by an identical inferred V gene, J gene, and CDR3 amino acid sequence. The percentage overlap between two repertoires was calculated by dividing the number of shared unique clonotypes by the size of the smaller repertoire. Richness of each repertoire was evaluated using RTK rarefaction, the Chao1 estimator, and Recon v2.1 estimates of unobserved clonotypes. For all TCRbeta clonotypes obtained by the gDNA method from a few donors, generation probabilities were computed with OLGA. The table comes from immuneACCESS by way of TCRdb, which keeps in-frame sequences with V and J called. Part of the clones is missing from these tables; in studies checked, under half for an unresolved V gene and the rest for unknown reasons. V, J and clone size reflect that table, while D and trimming were determined from the DNA. The sample table lists 1.5 million to 1.9 million clones, 98% of them with a count of one. Of the sample, about 0.45% is held by the ten largest clones.

The donors were healthy, HIV-negative adults with no recently reported acute infections or vaccinations. Every donor was a Caucasian adult living in Nashville, Tennessee, USA. CD4+ T cells were enriched by magnetic negative selection, after which naive cells were positively selected on CD45RA and the negative fraction was taken as the memory subset. Blood was obtained by leukapheresis, after which PBMCs were separated by Ficoll-Histopaque density gradient centrifugation and cryopreserved in liquid nitrogen vapor phase. Analytical flow cytometry was used to check the purity and quantity of every magnetically sorted T cell population. Genomic DNA was isolated from every sorted fraction and measured by UV absorbance on a Nanodrop 2000c. This clone occurred a few times. The antigen this receptor binds is unknown. Base-call qualities are not available, and no considerably larger clone is one nucleotide away.

The chain is made from TRBV19 and TRBJ2-2, and the D gene may be TRBD2, 6 bases matching. What was sequenced was naive CD4+ T cells sorted from blood. This specimen's cell subset or site label, interpreted: CD45RA+ positively selected. This receptor was identified in a man under 40 in good health. Read as DNA, the sequence is TGTGCCAGTAGATCGGCGGGGACCGGGGAGCTGTTTTTT. Translated, it gives CASRSAGTGELFF.